The rows below give T cell receptor beta chains drawn from one sample of a study of shared clonotypes between healthy human individuals. Here immunoSEQ multiplex PCR was the method, and the copy in TCRdb shows in-frame clones only, minus some. Of about 1 million clones listed, approximately 68% are singletons. Sample: memory CD4+ T cells sorted from blood. These TCRs come from a man between 18 and 35 years old in good health. CDR3s leave out the opening cysteine and the closing phenylalanine or tryptophan. A D gene is named only where the DNA matches it firmly. Clone size is given for some rows only: seen once, a few or many times, or a class if the clone is expanded.

TRBV6-4	NA	TRBD2	TRBJ2-2	ASRRLAWTGELF
TRBV4-1	NA	NA	TRBJ2-6	ASSRGPPPPSGANVLT
TRBV27	NA	NA	TRBJ1-1	ASTDSGANRVTEAF
TRBV25-1	NA	NA	TRBJ2-1	ASGRGPNEQF
TRBV4-3	NA	NA	TRBJ2-1	ASSQGDLANEQF
TRBV7-2	NA	NA	TRBJ1-1	ASSFRTGLEAF
TRBV6-6	NA	NA	TRBJ2-3	ASSYARGESTDTQY
TRBV7-2	NA	NA	TRBJ1-3	ASSRDRGSGNTIY
TRBV6-5	once	NA	TRBJ2-5	ASSGARGETQY
TRBV7-9	NA	NA	TRBJ1-2	ASSPGRAEAYGYT
TRBV7-9	NA	NA	TRBJ2-7	ASSLVQGTPVSYEQY
TRBV5-6	NA	NA	TRBJ1-6	ASRGDTPNSPLH